A selection of T cell receptor beta chains follows, all from one sample in a study of cytomegalovirus exposure and HLA in healthy donors. Sequenced by immunoSEQ multiplex PCR; TCRdb stores in-frame clones only, minus some. The sample records more than 100,000 clones, over 75% being singletons. The sample was PBMCs. All receptors derive from a woman aged 18-30 years in good health and CMV-seropositive. Each CDR3 is given with its conserved first and last residue. Fields, in order: J gene, clone size, D gene, V gene, CDR3 protein, CDR3 DNA. A D gene is named only where the DNA matches it firmly. Size is omitted from some rows. Given values are once, few, many or a class for expanded clones.

j_gene: TRBJ1-2; abundance: NA; d_gene: TRBD1; v_gene: TRBV19; CDR3aa: CASSSRDRANYGYTF; CDR3nt: TGTGCCAGTAGTTCTCGGGACAGGGCTAACTATGGCTACACCTTC
j_gene: TRBJ2-2; abundance: NA; d_gene: NA; v_gene: TRBV14; CDR3aa: CASRRTNTGELFF; CDR3nt: TGTGCCAGCAGGAGGACGAACACCGGGGAGCTGTTTTTT
j_gene: TRBJ2-5; abundance: NA; d_gene: TRBD2; v_gene: TRBV5-1; CDR3aa: CASRTGGAQETQYF; CDR3nt: TGCGCCAGCAGAACCGGGGGGGCACAGGAGACCCAGTACTTC
j_gene: TRBJ1-4; abundance: NA; d_gene: TRBD1; v_gene: TRBV5-4; CDR3aa: CASSSPGTGDEKLFF; CDR3nt: TGTGCCAGCAGCTCACCCGGGACAGGGGACGAAAAACTGTTTTTT
j_gene: TRBJ1-5; abundance: NA; d_gene: TRBD1; v_gene: TRBV5-1; CDR3aa: CASSLEGQGNQPQHF; CDR3nt: TGCGCCAGCAGCTTGGAGGGACAGGGGAATCAGCCCCAGCATTTT
j_gene: TRBJ1-3; abundance: NA; d_gene: NA; v_gene: TRBV29-1; CDR3aa: CSVESDSGNTIYF; CDR3nt: TGCAGCGTTGAGTCAGACTCTGGAAACACCATATATTTT
j_gene: TRBJ2-5; abundance: NA; d_gene: TRBD2; v_gene: TRBV6-1; CDR3aa: CASSARLAGETQYF; CDR3nt: TGTGCCAGCAGTGCCCGACTAGCGGGAGAGACCCAGTACTTC
j_gene: TRBJ1-6; abundance: NA; d_gene: NA; v_gene: TRBV25-1; CDR3aa: CASSEGYSSYNSPLHF; CDR3nt: TGTGCCAGCAGTGAGGGTTACAGCTCCTATAATTCACCCCTCCACTTT
j_gene: TRBJ1-2; abundance: NA; d_gene: NA; v_gene: TRBV5-4; CDR3aa: CASSLVGGDGNYGYTF; CDR3nt: TGTGCCAGCAGCTTGGTGGGGGGGGACGGAAACTATGGCTACACCTTC
j_gene: TRBJ1-2; abundance: NA; d_gene: TRBD1; v_gene: TRBV29-1; CDR3aa: CSVARQGAGYGYTF; CDR3nt: TGCAGCGTTGCCAGACAGGGGGCGGGCTATGGCTACACCTTC
j_gene: TRBJ2-1; abundance: NA; d_gene: NA; v_gene: TRBV7-2; CDR3aa: CASGAGSPHEQFF; CDR3nt: TGTGCCAGTGGTGCGGGGAGCCCCCATGAGCAGTTCTTC
j_gene: TRBJ2-7; abundance: NA; d_gene: NA; v_gene: TRBV7-2; CDR3aa: CASSLESGKAYEQYF; CDR3nt: TGTGCCAGCAGCTTAGAGTCGGGGAAGGCCTACGAGCAGTACTTC
j_gene: TRBJ2-7; abundance: NA; d_gene: TRBD1; v_gene: TRBV7-6; CDR3aa: CASSTRGTGTYEQYF; CDR3nt: TGTGCCAGCAGCACCCGCGGGACAGGGACCTACGAGCAGTACTTC
j_gene: TRBJ2-1; abundance: NA; d_gene: NA; v_gene: TRBV11-1; CDR3aa: CASSRDYVNEQFF; CDR3nt: TGTGCCAGCAGCCGCGACTACGTCAATGAGCAGTTCTTC
j_gene: TRBJ2-7; abundance: NA; d_gene: TRBD2; v_gene: TRBV6-6; CDR3aa: CASSYAQRGDVYEQYF; CDR3nt: TGTGCCAGCAGTTACGCCCAGCGGGGGGATGTTTACGAGCAGTACTTC
j_gene: TRBJ2-2; abundance: NA; d_gene: NA; v_gene: TRBV7-3; CDR3aa: CASSPQGRAGELFF; CDR3nt: TGTGCCAGCAGCCCCCAGGGGCGGGCCGGGGAGCTGTTTTTT
j_gene: TRBJ2-7; abundance: many; d_gene: TRBD1; v_gene: TRBV25-1; CDR3aa: CASSGTGANTYEQYF; CDR3nt: TGTGCCAGCAGTGGAACAGGGGCTAATACCTACGAGCAGTACTTC
j_gene: TRBJ2-4; abundance: NA; d_gene: TRBD2; v_gene: TRBV27; CDR3aa: CASRPGTAGGNIQYF; CDR3nt: TGTGCCAGCAGACCAGGGACAGCGGGAGGGAACATTCAGTACTTC
j_gene: TRBJ1-2; abundance: NA; d_gene: NA; v_gene: TRBV2; CDR3aa: CASSSGYGYTF; CDR3nt: TGTGCCAGCAGTTCGGGCTATGGCTACACCTTC
j_gene: TRBJ2-3; abundance: NA; d_gene: TRBD2; v_gene: TRBV18; CDR3aa: CASSLDSGGRTDTQYF; CDR3nt: TGTGCCAGCTCACTGGATAGCGGGGGCCGTACAGATACGCAGTATTTT
j_gene: TRBJ1-1; abundance: once; d_gene: TRBD1; v_gene: TRBV7-8; CDR3aa: CASSSHTGVTEAFF; CDR3nt: TGTGCCAGCAGCTCACACACAGGGGTGACTGAAGCTTTCTTT
j_gene: TRBJ2-4; abundance: NA; d_gene: NA; v_gene: TRBV7-2; CDR3aa: CASSPETGRVAKNIQYF; CDR3nt: TGTGCCAGCAGCCCAGAGACAGGTCGAGTAGCCAAAAACATTCAGTACTTC
j_gene: TRBJ1-1; abundance: NA; d_gene: NA; v_gene: TRBV5-4; CDR3aa: CASSPLDSLNTEAFF; CDR3nt: TGTGCCAGCAGCCCCTTAGACAGCCTGAACACTGAAGCTTTCTTT
j_gene: TRBJ2-7; abundance: NA; d_gene: NA; v_gene: TRBV7-3; CDR3aa: CASSLNFAPPYEQYF; CDR3nt: TGTGCCAGCAGCTTAAACTTCGCCCCTCCCTACGAGCAGTACTTC
j_gene: TRBJ1-3; abundance: NA; d_gene: NA; v_gene: TRBV6-1; CDR3aa: CASRRGGQANTIYF; CDR3nt: TGTGCCAGCAGGAGGGGGGGACAAGCAAACACCATATATTTT
j_gene: TRBJ1-5; abundance: NA; d_gene: NA; v_gene: TRBV23-1; CDR3aa: CASSQSAGQPQHF; CDR3nt: TGCGCCAGCAGTCAATCGGCGGGTCAGCCCCAGCATTTT
j_gene: TRBJ1-2; abundance: once; d_gene: TRBD1; v_gene: TRBV5-1; CDR3aa: CASSPGTGKNYGYTF; CDR3nt: TGCGCCAGCAGCCCGGGGACAGGGAAAAACTATGGCTACACCTTC
j_gene: TRBJ1-5; abundance: NA; d_gene: NA; v_gene: TRBV9; CDR3aa: CASSVRPPTRYSNQPQHF; CDR3nt: TGTGCCAGCAGCGTGAGGCCTCCTACCCGATATAGCAATCAGCCCCAGCATTTT
j_gene: TRBJ2-6; abundance: NA; d_gene: TRBD1; v_gene: TRBV7-9; CDR3aa: CASGEGTGHSGANVLTF; CDR3nt: TGTGCCAGTGGGGAAGGGACAGGGCACTCTGGGGCCAACGTCCTGACTTTC
j_gene: TRBJ2-5; abundance: NA; d_gene: NA; v_gene: TRBV11-3; CDR3aa: CASSSGETQYF; CDR3nt: TGTGCCAGCAGCTCGGGAGAGACCCAGTACTTC
j_gene: TRBJ2-2; abundance: NA; d_gene: TRBD1; v_gene: TRBV7-7; CDR3aa: CASSPQGAPGELFF; CDR3nt: TGTGCTAGCAGCCCGCAGGGGGCCCCCGGGGAGCTGTTTTTT
j_gene: TRBJ2-1; abundance: NA; d_gene: TRBD2; v_gene: TRBV11-3; CDR3aa: CASTEAGTLSYNEQFF; CDR3nt: TGTGCCAGCACTGAAGCGGGAACCCTCTCCTACAATGAGCAGTTCTTC
j_gene: TRBJ1-5; abundance: NA; d_gene: NA; v_gene: TRBV6-5; CDR3aa: CASSYRGDQPQHF; CDR3nt: TGTGCCAGCAGTTACCGGGGTGATCAGCCCCAGCATTTT
j_gene: TRBJ1-5; abundance: once; d_gene: NA; v_gene: TRBV25-1; CDR3aa: CASSEGRGQPQHF; CDR3nt: TGTGCCAGCAGTGAAGGGAGGGGGCAGCCCCAGCATTTT
j_gene: TRBJ2-1; abundance: NA; d_gene: NA; v_gene: TRBV4-1; CDR3aa: CASSQEWGRIHEQFF; CDR3nt: TGCGCCAGCAGCCAAGAGTGGGGGCGGATCCATGAGCAGTTCTTC
j_gene: TRBJ2-1; abundance: NA; d_gene: TRBD2; v_gene: TRBV6-4; CDR3aa: CASSQERAGGPAEQFF; CDR3nt: TGTGCCAGCAGCCAAGAAAGAGCGGGAGGGCCCGCTGAGCAGTTCTTC
j_gene: TRBJ2-3; abundance: NA; d_gene: TRBD2; v_gene: TRBV5-4; CDR3aa: CASSLTSGGAPDTQYF; CDR3nt: TGTGCCAGCAGCCTGACTAGCGGGGGGGCTCCAGATACGCAGTATTTT
j_gene: TRBJ2-1; abundance: NA; d_gene: TRBD1; v_gene: TRBV9; CDR3aa: CASSLNLYGTGMNEQFF; CDR3nt: TGTGCCAGCAGCCTAAATCTTTACGGGACAGGGATGAATGAGCAGTTCTTC